This TCR beta chain came from a study of HIV-infected patients and healthy controls. For the study at large: After three months of therapy, CD4 counts rose modestly but significantly in 14 of 16 patients. General study results and limits: Healthy controls carried many MAIT alpha-chain CDR3s, while HIV+ repertoires had few. Compared with controls, mean Gini indices were significantly raised in HIV-infected repertoires, possibly indicating oligoclonality. CDR3 sharing between individuals was lower in HIV-infected patients than in healthy controls.

The repertoire came from unfractionated whole blood and reflected all unsorted peripheral T cells. By proportion, this clonotype is medium-sized. The antigen remains undetermined. Around 500 ng RNA was reverse transcribed with alpha and beta constant-region primers. Using multiplexing indices, alpha and beta chain libraries were generated apart by chain-specific third strand synthesis. TCRdb independently ran MiXCR on the 5' RACE reads; one entry per CDR3 protein. Of about 4,200 distinct CDR3 sequences in the sample, 13% were seen once. Germline V CDR1 and CDR2: ENHRY, SYGVKD. V lost 3 bases and J 1 base, leaving 11 bases between the germline ends. The CDR3 has 15 residues.

The source was blood, collected before antiretroviral therapy. This clonotype was obtained from an adult with HIV infection. The chain is built from TRBV10-3 and TRBJ2-3; no reliable D call. For the CDR3, the DNA is TGTGCCATCAGTGACTCGGGTGTAGGCACAGATACGCAGTATTTT. Translating gives CAISDSGVGTDTQYF.